This TCR beta chain was identified in a study of T cell changes during pregnancy in multiple sclerosis. Sequencing used immunoSEQ multiplex PCR; TCRdb keeps in-frame clones, though not all of them. The sample lists 40,000 to 60,000 clones, about 93% seen once, with less than 0.6% in the top ten. The CDR3 contains 15 residues. The ends lost 6 bases at V and 6 bases at J; junction bases unmatched: 10. The V gene's germline CDR1 is SNHLY and CDR2 FYNNEI. The rearrangement links TRBV2 to TRBJ1-4, with TRBD1 identical over 7 bases. This specimen consisted of CD4+ T cells from peripheral blood mononuclear cells, obtained in the third trimester of pregnancy. This clonotype was sampled from a female donor with multiple sclerosis, enrolled in a pregnancy study. The CDR3 spells CASRIKGDRYEKLFF. The CDR3 DNA reads as TGTGCCAGCAGAATAAAGGGGGACAGATATGAAAAACTGTTTTTT.